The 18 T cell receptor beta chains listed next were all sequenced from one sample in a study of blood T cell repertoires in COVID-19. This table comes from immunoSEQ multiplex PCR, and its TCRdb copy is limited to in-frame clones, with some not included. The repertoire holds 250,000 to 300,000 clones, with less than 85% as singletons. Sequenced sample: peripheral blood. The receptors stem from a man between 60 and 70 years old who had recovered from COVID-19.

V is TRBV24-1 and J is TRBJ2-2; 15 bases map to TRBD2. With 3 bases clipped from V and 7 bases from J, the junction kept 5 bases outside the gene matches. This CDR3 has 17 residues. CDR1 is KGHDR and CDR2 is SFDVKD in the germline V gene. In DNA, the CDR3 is TGTGCCACCAGTGATCCTGGACTAGCGGGGGGGAGCGGGGAGCTGTTTTTT. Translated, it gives CATSDPGLAGGSGELFF.

The CDR3 reads CASSQVRGLEDSPLHF. In DNA form, the CDR3 reads TGCGCCAGCAGCCAAGTTAGGGGATTAGAGGATTCACCCCTCCACTTT. V usage is TRBV4-1 and J usage is TRBJ1-6; a possible D gene is TRBD1 (5 bases). The CDR3 extends over 16 amino acids. V gave up 1 base and J gave up 8 bases, with 15 bases separating them. Germline V lookup: CDR1 MGHRA, CDR2 YSYEKL.

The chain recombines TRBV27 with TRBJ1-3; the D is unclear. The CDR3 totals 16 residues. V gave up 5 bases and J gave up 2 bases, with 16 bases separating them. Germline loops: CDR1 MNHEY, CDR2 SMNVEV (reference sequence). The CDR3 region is CASSPRFGEAGNTIYF. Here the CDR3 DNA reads TGTGCCAGCAGTCCGAGATTCGGAGAAGCTGGAAACACCATATATTTT.

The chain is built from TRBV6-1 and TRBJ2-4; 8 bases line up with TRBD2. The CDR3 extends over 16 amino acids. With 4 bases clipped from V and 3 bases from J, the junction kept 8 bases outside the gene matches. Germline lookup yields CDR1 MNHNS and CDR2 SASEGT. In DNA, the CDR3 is TGTGCCAGCAGTGCAAGCAGCGGGAGTGTCAAAAACATTCAGTACTTC. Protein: CASSASSGSVKNIQYF.

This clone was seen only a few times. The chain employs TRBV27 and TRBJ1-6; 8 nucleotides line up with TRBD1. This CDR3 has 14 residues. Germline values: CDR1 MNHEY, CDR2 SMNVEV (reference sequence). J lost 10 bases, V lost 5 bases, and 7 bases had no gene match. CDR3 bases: TGTGCCAGCAGTAGACAGGGGCTCAACTCACCCCTCCACTTT. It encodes CASSRQGLNSPLHF.

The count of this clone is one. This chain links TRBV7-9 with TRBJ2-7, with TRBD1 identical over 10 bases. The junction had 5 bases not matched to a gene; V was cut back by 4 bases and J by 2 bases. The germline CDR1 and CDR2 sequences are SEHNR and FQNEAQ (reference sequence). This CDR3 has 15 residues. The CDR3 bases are TGTGCCAGCAGCTCCACGGACAGGGGGACCTACGAGCAGTACTTC. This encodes CASSSTDRGTYEQYF. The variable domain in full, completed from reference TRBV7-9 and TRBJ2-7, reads DTGVSQNPRHKITKRGQNVTFRCDPISEHNRLYWYRQTLGQGPEFLTYFQNEAQLEKSRLLSDRFSAERPKGSFSTLEIQRTEQGDSAMYLCASSSTDRGTYEQYFGPGTRLTVT.

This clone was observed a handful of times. The CDR3 is CASSKVPGQDISMLGGGQFF. CDR3 DNA sequence: TGTGCCAGCAGCAAAGTACCGGGACAGGATATCTCAATGTTAGGTGGGGGGCAGTTCTTC. The chain combines TRBV2 with TRBJ2-1; TRBD1 matches at 8 bases. V lost 6 bases and J lost 12; bases outside the gene matches: 31. Germline V gene lookup returns CDR1 SNHLY and CDR2 FYNNEI. The CDR3 is 20 amino acids. The full variable domain, its missing parts supplied by reference TRBV2 and TRBJ2-1, is EPEVTQTPSHQVTQMGQEVILRCVPISNHLYFYWYRQILGQKVEFLVSFYNNEISEKSEIFDDQFSVERPDGSNFTLKIRSTKLEDSAMYFCASSKVPGQDISMLGGGQFFGPGTRLTVL.

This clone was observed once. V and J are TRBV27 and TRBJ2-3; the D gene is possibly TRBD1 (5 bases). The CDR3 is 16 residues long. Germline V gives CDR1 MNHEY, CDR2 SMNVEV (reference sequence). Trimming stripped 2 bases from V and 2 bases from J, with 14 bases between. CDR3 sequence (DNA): TGTGCCAGCAGTTTAGTTTTGGGCAGGGCCACAGATACGCAGTATTTT. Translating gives CASSLVLGRATDTQYF.

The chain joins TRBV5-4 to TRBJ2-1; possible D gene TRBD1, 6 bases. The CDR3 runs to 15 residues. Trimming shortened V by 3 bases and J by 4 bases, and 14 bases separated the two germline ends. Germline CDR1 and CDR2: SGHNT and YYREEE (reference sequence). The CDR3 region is CASSYDRPSYNEQFF. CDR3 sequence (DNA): TGTGCCAGCAGCTACGACAGGCCTTCATACAATGAGCAGTTCTTC.

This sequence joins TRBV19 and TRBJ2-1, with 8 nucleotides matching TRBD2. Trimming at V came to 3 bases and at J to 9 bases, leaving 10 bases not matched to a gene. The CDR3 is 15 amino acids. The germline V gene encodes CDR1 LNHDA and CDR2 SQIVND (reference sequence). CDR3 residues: CASSILAGGSSEQFF. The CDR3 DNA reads TGTGCCAGTAGTATTCTTGCGGGGGGTTCGAGTGAGCAGTTCTTC. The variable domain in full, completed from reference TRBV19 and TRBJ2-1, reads DGGITQSPKYLFRKEGQNVTLSCEQNLNHDAMYWYRQDPGQGLRLIYYSQIVNDFQKGDIAEGYSVSREKKESFPLTVTSAQKNPTAFYLCASSILAGGSSEQFFGPGTRLTVL.

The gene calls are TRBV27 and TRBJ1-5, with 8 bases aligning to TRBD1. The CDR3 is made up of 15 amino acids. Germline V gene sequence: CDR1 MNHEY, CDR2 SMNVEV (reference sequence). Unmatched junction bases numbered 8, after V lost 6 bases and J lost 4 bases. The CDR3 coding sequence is TGTGCCAGCAGGCGACGACAGGGGCCAAATCAGCCCCAGCATTTT. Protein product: CASRRRQGPNQPQHF.

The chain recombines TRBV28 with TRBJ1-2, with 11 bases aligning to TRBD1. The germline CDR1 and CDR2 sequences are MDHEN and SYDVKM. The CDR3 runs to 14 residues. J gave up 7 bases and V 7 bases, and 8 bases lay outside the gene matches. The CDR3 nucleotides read TGTGCCAGCAACTCAGGACAGGGGGCTTTTGGCTACACCTTC. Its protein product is CASNSGQGAFGYTF.

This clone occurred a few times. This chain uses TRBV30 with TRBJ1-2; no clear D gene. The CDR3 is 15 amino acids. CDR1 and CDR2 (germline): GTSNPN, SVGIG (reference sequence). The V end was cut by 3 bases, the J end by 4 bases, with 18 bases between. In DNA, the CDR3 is TGTGCCTGGAGGCTCGCGGGGATTCCAGGCTATGGCTACACCTTC. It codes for CAWRLAGIPGYGYTF.

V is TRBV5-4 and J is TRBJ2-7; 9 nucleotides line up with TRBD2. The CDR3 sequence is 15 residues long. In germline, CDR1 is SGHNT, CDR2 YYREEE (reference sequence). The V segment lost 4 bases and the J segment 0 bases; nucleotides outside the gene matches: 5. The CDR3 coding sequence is TGTGCCAGCAGCAGACTAGCGGCGAGCTCCTACGAGCAGTACTTC. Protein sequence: CASSRLAASSYEQYF.

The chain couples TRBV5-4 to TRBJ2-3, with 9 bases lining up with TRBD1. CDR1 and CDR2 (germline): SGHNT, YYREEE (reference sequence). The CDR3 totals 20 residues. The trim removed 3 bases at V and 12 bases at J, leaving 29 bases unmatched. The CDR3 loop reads CASSWDPDRGYNYIRSVQYF. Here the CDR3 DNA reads TGTGCCAGCAGCTGGGACCCGGACAGGGGTTACAATTATATACGCAGCGTACAGTATTTT.

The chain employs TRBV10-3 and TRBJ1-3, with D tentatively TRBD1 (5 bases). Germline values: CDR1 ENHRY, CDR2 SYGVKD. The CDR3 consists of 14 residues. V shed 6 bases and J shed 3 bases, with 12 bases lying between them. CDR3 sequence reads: CAIRAGQGGNTIYF. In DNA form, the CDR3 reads TGTGCCATCAGGGCTGGGCAGGGTGGAAACACCATATATTTT.

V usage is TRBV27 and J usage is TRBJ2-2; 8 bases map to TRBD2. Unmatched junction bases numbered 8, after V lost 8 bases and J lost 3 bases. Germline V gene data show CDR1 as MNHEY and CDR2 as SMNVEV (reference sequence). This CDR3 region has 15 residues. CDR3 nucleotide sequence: TGTGCCAGCCAGAATAGCGGGGACTACACCGGGGAGCTGTTTTTT. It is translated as CASQNSGDYTGELFF.

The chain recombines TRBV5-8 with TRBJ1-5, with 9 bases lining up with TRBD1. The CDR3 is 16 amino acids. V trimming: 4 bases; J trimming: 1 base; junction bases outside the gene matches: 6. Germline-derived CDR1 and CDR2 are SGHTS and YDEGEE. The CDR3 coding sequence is TGTGCCAGCAGCCGGGGACAGGGATGGAGCAATCAGCCCCAGCATTTT. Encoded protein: CASSRGQGWSNQPQHF.